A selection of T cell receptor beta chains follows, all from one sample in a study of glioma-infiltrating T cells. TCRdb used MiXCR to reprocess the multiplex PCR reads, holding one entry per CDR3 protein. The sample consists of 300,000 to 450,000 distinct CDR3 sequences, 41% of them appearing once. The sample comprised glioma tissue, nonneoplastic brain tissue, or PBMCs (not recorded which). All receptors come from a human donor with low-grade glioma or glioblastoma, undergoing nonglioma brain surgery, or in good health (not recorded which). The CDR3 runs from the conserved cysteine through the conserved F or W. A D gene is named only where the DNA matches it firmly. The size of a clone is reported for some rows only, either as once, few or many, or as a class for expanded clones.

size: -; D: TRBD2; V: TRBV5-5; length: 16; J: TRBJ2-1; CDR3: CASSPWTSGSGYEQFF; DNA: TGTGCCAGCAGCCCATGGACTAGCGGGAGTGGGTATGAGCAGTTCTTC
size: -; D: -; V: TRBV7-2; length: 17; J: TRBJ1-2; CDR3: CASSYDKSGVRAYGYTF; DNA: TGTGCCAGCAGTTATGACAAGAGCGGGGTCCGAGCCTATGGCTACACCTTT
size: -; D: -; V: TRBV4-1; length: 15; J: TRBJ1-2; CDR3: CASSQVAGANYGYTF; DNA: TGCGCCAGCAGCCAAGTAGCGGGGGCAAACTATGGCTACACCTTC
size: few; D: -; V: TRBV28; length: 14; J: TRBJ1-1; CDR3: CASTYGVVNTEAFF; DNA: TGTGCCAGCACCTACGGGGTGGTGAACACTGAAGCTTTCTTT
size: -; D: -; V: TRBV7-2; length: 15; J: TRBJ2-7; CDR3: CASSTGGRNSYEQYF; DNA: TGTGCCAGCAGCACAGGAGGCCGGAACTCCTACGAGCAGTACTTC
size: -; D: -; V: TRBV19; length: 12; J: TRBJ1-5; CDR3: CASSIPDQPQHF; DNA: TGTGCCAGTAGTATTCCCGATCAGCCCCAGCATTTT
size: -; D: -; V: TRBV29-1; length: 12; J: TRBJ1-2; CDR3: CSVLWENYGCTF; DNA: TGCAGCGTTCTGTGGGAAAACTATGGCTGCACCTTC
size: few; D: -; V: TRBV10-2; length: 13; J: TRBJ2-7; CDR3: CASSVGHSYEQYF; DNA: TGCGCCAGCAGTGTGGGGCACTCCTACGAGCAGTACTTC
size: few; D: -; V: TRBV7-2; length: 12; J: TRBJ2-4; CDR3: CASSFQQNIQYF; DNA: TGTGCCAGCAGCTTCCAACAAAACATTCAGTACTTC
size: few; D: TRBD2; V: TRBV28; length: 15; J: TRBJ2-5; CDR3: CASSFLAGVPETQYF; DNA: TGTGCCAGCAGTTTCTTAGCGGGAGTCCCAGAGACCCAGTACTTC
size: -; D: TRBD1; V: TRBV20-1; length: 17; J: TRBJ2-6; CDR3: CSASGDRVFSGANVLTF; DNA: TGCAGTGCTAGTGGGGACAGGGTATTTTCTGGGGCCAACGTCCTGACTTTC
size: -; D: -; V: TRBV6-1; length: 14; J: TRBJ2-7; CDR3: CATEEGWGTYEQYF; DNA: TGTGCCACCGAGGAAGGGTGGGGAACCTACGAGCAGTACTTC
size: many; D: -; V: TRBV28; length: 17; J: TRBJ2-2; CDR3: CASSPKGRLGMPGELFF; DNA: TGTGCCAGCAGTCCTAAGGGACGATTGGGGATGCCCGGGGAGCTGTTTTTT
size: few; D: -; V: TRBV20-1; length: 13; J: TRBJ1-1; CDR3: CSAREAGVSEAFF; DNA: TGCAGTGCTAGAGAAGCCGGGGTCTCTGAAGCTTTCTTT
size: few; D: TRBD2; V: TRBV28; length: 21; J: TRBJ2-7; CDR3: CASSPLISSRLAGPPAYEQYF; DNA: TGTGCCAGCAGTCCCCTTATATCCTCGAGACTAGCGGGACCCCCCGCCTACGAGCAGTACTTC